This T cell receptor beta chain was identified during a study of T cell repertoires in cytomegalovirus infection. Overall study context: It was the public TCR beta signatures that indicated both CMV infection and matching HLA type.

From the reads, TCRdb called clonotypes with MiXCR, one entry per CDR3 protein. The repertoire includes around 440,000 distinct CDR3 sequences, roughly 12% of them detected once, and approximately 10% sits in the top ten. The CDR3 is 15 residues long. CDR1 is SGHRS, CDR2 YFSETQ, per germline. Trimming shortened V by 0 bases and J by 4 bases, and 13 bases separated the two germline ends. Study-level points and caveats: Cumulative frequency of public TCR beta families picked out carriers of CMV plus the relevant HLA. Predominance within the ex vivo response was attributable to HLA-C-restricted CMV-specific TCR beta clonotypes.

Regarding this clonotype: Its antigen is unknown.

This TCR was sampled from a human donor in good health (CMV status not recorded). Some clones in this sample may be carry-over from other donors' samples. The V gene is TRBV5-1, the J gene TRBJ1-1; D call uncertain. The source material was PBMCs. The CDR3 loop reads CASSLEGSLGTEAFF. CDR3 nucleotide sequence: TGCGCCAGCAGCTTGGAAGGATCGCTGGGCACTGAAGCTTTCTTT. Full variable domain (outside the CDR3, taken from reference TRBV5-1 and TRBJ1-1): KAGVTQTPRYLIKTRGQQVTLSCSPISGHRSVSWYQQTPGQGLQFLFEYFSETQRNKGNFPGRFSGRQFSNSRSEMNVSTLELGDSALYLCASSLEGSLGTEAFFGQGTRLTVV.